This TCR beta chain comes out of a study of radiotherapy plus CTLA-4 blockade in lung cancer. Overall study results and limits: Researchers report tumor-derived TCR clones expanding in blood after radiotherapy plus ipilimumab.

Only in-frame clones appear in the TCRdb table, and some are missing; sequencing was by immunoSEQ multiplex PCR. The data show 26,000 or so clones, 79% seen once. Per germline, CDR1 MDHEN and CDR2 SYDVKM. The CDR3 runs 16 residues. Trimming pared 2 bases from V and 0 bases from J, leaving 12 bases between. With regard to this clone: Its antigen is unknown.

The sequence was collected from a human donor with non-small cell lung cancer that progressed on radiotherapy plus ipilimumab. Sample: peripheral blood, taken from a patient treated with radiotherapy plus ipilimumab. The chain joins TRBV28 to TRBJ2-3; no reliable D call. The chain's CDR3 is CASSLDLSTSTDTQYF. Here the CDR3 DNA reads TGTGCCAGCAGTTTAGACCTATCCACTAGCACAGATACGCAGTATTTT. The full variable domain, completed using reference TRBV28 and TRBJ2-3, is DVKVTQSSRYLVKRTGEKVFLECVQDMDHENMFWYRQDPGLGLRLIYFSYDVKMKEKGDIPEGYSVSREKKERFSLILESASTNQTSMYLCASSLDLSTSTDTQYFGPGTRLTVL.